This T cell receptor (beta chain) was identified during a study of blood T cell repertoires in COVID-19. Study context: Specimens from acute and convalescent COVID-19 originated in the United States, Italy and Spain. Sources were T cells, B-cell-depleted T cells, or PBMCs; the material itself was cDNA or gDNA.

Germline trimming cut 3 bases from V and 3 bases from J; bases unmatched to any gene: 7. Germline CDR1 is GTSNPN and CDR2 is SVGIG (reference sequence). This CDR3 is built from 15 residues. Per the original methods: How many nucleated cells were present was estimated from reference gene primer amplification. TCRdb's table, derived via immunoSEQ multiplex PCR, lists solely in-frame clones and lacks some. The DNA was the basis for D and trimming; V, J and clone size are from that table. Of more than 300,000 clones in the sample, 80% to 90% were seen once. The sequence came from a woman between 50 and 59 years old with acute or convalescent COVID-19. The sample was peripheral blood. The chain couples TRBV30 to TRBJ2-1, with TRBD2 matching over 8 bases. The CDR3 protein is CAWSGGEGSYNEQFF. CDR3 in DNA: TGTGCCTGGAGCGGGGGGGAGGGAAGCTACAATGAGCAGTTCTTC.